The 28 T cell receptor beta chains below were found in one sample sequenced in a study of cytomegalovirus exposure and HLA in healthy donors. 60 Vbeta and 13 Jbeta primers were used in PCR. Sequenced by immunoSEQ multiplex PCR; TCRdb stores in-frame clones only, minus some. Of approximately 150,000 clones in the sample, about 79% were seen once. The sequenced sample was PBMCs. The receptors stem from a male donor in good health and CMV-seronegative.

V is TRBV13 and J is TRBJ2-7; tentative D call: TRBD2 (6 bases). The germline V and J ends were trimmed by 3 bases and 4 bases, with 19 bases remaining between them. This CDR3 is built from 16 residues. Germline-derived CDR1 and CDR2 are PRHDT and FYEKMQ (reference sequence). The CDR3 region is CASSFEGNAGMYEQYF. CDR3 DNA: TGTGCCAGCAGCTTTGAGGGGAACGCGGGAATGTACGAGCAGTACTTC.

The chain combines TRBV5-1 with TRBJ1-3; 7 bases are shared with TRBD1. Germline loops: CDR1 SGHRS, CDR2 YFSETQ. The CDR3 extends over 12 amino acids. The V and J ends lost 4 bases and 7 bases, in that order; junction bases with no gene match: 2. This CDR3 is CASSTGENTIYF. CDR3 in DNA: TGCGCCAGCAGCACAGGGGAGAACACCATATATTTT.

The V gene is TRBV6-5, the J gene TRBJ2-6; 9 positions match TRBD1. This CDR3 is built from 16 residues. Per germline, CDR1 MNHEY and CDR2 SVGAGI. V was pared by 2 bases and J by 2 bases, with 1 base of the junction left unmatched. DNA of the CDR3: TGTGCCAGCAGTTACAGGACAGGGGCTGGGGCCAACGTCCTGACTTTC. Translation gives CASSYRTGAGANVLTF.

The chain combines TRBV6-5 with TRBJ2-7; D might be TRBD2 (5 bases). The CDR3 has 14 amino acids. V lost 7 bases and J lost 6, with 19 bases in between. CDR1 and CDR2 (germline): MNHEY, SVGAGI. The CDR3 is CASINRAAGSEQYF. Here the CDR3 DNA reads TGTGCCAGCATCAACCGGGCGGCGGGCAGCGAGCAGTACTTC.

V gene TRBV6-6 combines with J gene TRBJ1-6; possible D gene TRBD1, 5 bases. Germline CDR1 MNHNY, CDR2 SVGAGI (reference sequence). The CDR3 contains 11 residues. Trimming removed 7 bases from V and 15 bases from J, with 13 bases in between. CDR3 amino acids: CASIQGTLLHF. CDR3 sequence (DNA): TGTGCCAGCATCCAGGGAACGCTCCTCCACTTT.

This rearrangement joins TRBV28 to TRBJ1-3; no clear D. Germline CDR1 reads MDHEN; CDR2 reads SYDVKM. The CDR3 is 16 residues long. V shed 1 base and J shed 0 bases, with 10 bases lying between them. CDR3 DNA: TGTGCCAGCAGTTTATATCTAGAGGGCTCTGGAAACACCATATATTTT. Amino acids: CASSLYLEGSGNTIYF.

Only one count was recorded for this clone. V gene TRBV6-5 combines with J gene TRBJ2-3; possibly TRBD1 for D (6 bases). V dropped 6 bases and J dropped 2 bases, with 15 bases sitting between them. This CDR3 has 15 amino acids. Germline loops: CDR1 MNHEY, CDR2 SVGAGI. CDR3: CASRRGQSNTDTQYF. CDR3 bases: TGTGCCAGCAGGCGAGGACAGAGCAACACAGATACGCAGTATTTT.

This rearrangement joins TRBV11-2 to TRBJ1-1; 7 bases fit TRBD1. Germline V gene data show CDR1 as SGHAT and CDR2 as FQNNGV. The CDR3 loop spans 13 amino acids. Germline trimming cut 6 bases from V and 4 bases from J; bases unmatched to any gene: 5. This CDR3 is CASSTGVGTEAFF. The CDR3 coding sequence is TGTGCCAGCAGTACAGGGGTCGGCACTGAAGCTTTCTTT.

This clone was seen only once. The genes are TRBV6-5 and TRBJ1-1; no definite D call. Trimming took off 5 bases at V and 0 bases at J, with 7 bases between the two ends. The CDR3 runs 13 residues. Germline CDR1 MNHEY, CDR2 SVGAGI. The DNA of the CDR3 is TGTGCCAGCAGTCCATCGGTGAACACTGAAGCTTTCTTT. This sequence encodes CASSPSVNTEAFF.

This chain uses TRBV9 with TRBJ2-5, with a possible D match to TRBD2 (5 bases). This CDR3 contains 14 residues. V was shortened by 2 bases and J by 5 bases, with 13 bases between the two germline ends. The germline CDR1 and CDR2 sequences are SGDLS and YYNGEE. CDR3 DNA: TGTGCCAGCAGCGTTGAGGGAGTAGGGGAGACCCAGTACTTC. Translating gives CASSVEGVGETQYF.

The V and J genes are TRBV28 and TRBJ2-7; TRBD1 matches at 9 bases. The CDR3 is 16 amino acids. Looked up from germline, CDR1 is MDHEN and CDR2 is SYDVKM. Trimming removed 3 bases from V and 6 bases from J; junction bases left unmatched: 12. CDR3 amino acids: CASSFLPGQGESEQYF. The CDR3 nucleotides read TGTGCCAGCAGTTTCCTCCCGGGACAGGGAGAATCCGAGCAGTACTTC.

This clone was observed once. CDR3 in amino acids: CASSLGGENTIYF. In nucleotides, the CDR3 is TGCGCCAGCAGCTTGGGGGGGGAAAACACCATATATTTT. This chain joins TRBV5-1 and TRBJ1-3, with D perhaps TRBD1 (5 bases). This CDR3 is 13 amino acids long. CDR1 is SGHRS and CDR2 is YFSETQ in the germline V gene. The V end was cut by 0 bases, the J end by 6 bases, with 7 bases between.

This clone was detected only once. This CDR3 reads CASSSSTSGTQETQYF. The CDR3, as DNA: TGCGCCAGCAGCTCCTCGACTAGCGGGACTCAAGAGACCCAGTACTTC. The V call is TRBV5-1, the J call TRBJ2-5; 11 bases map to TRBD2. The V and J ends lost 3 bases and 2 bases, in that order; junction bases with no gene match: 6. The CDR3 runs to 16 residues. Germline CDR1 SGHRS, CDR2 YFSETQ.

This chain uses TRBV4-3 with TRBJ1-4; 7 nucleotides align to TRBD1. Germline CDR1 reads LGHNA; CDR2 reads YSLEER. V was pared by 0 bases and J by 3 bases, with 13 bases of the junction left unmatched. This CDR3 contains 19 residues. The CDR3 nucleotides read TGCGCCAGCAGCCAAGATGGGGCTGCGGAGGGGGCGGCTAATGAAAAACTGTTTTTT. Translating gives CASSQDGAAEGAANEKLFF.

V is TRBV12-5 and J is TRBJ2-1; 8 bases fit TRBD2. J lost 6 bases, V lost 3 bases, and 7 bases had no gene match. This CDR3 contains 15 residues. Per germline, CDR1 LGHNT and CDR2 FRNRAP. The CDR3 region has the DNA TGTGCTAGTGGTTTTCGGGCGGGAGGAGGCAATGAGCAGTTCTTC. This gives the protein CASGFRAGGGNEQFF.

The chain employs TRBV7-6 and TRBJ2-7, with D maybe TRBD1 (6 bases). The CDR3 has 15 residues. Trimming took 3 bases from V and 2 from J, leaving 14 bases between them. Germline V gene data show CDR1 as SGHVS and CDR2 as FNYEAQ. CDR3 nucleotides: TGTGCCAGCAGCTTGCAGGGGACCCTTACCTACGAGCAGTACTTC. Amino acids: CASSLQGTLTYEQYF.

V gene TRBV23-1 combines with J gene TRBJ1-4, with D perhaps TRBD1 (5 bases). TRBV23-1 falls under the ORF class, with uncertain function. This CDR3 has 18 residues. V shed 9 bases and J shed 0 bases, with 23 bases lying between them. The CDR3 bases are TGCGCCAGTTATAACAAAGGGGTCCTTGCCCCAACTAATGAAAAACTGTTTTTT. Its translation is CASYNKGVLAPTNEKLFF.

The chain recombines TRBV19 with TRBJ1-5; TRBD1 matches 11 bases. Germline V gene data show CDR1 as LNHDA and CDR2 as SQIVND (reference sequence). CDR3 length equals 15 residues. Losses at the gene ends were 1 base for V and 7 bases for J; bases not matched to a gene: 3. The CDR3 spells CASSIGDRGVQPQHF. In DNA form, the CDR3 reads TGTGCCAGTAGTATAGGGGACAGGGGGGTACAGCCCCAGCATTTT.

The genes are TRBV19 and TRBJ1-1, with a possible D match to TRBD1 (6 bases). The CDR3 length is 13 residues. Germline V gene data show CDR1 as LNHDA and CDR2 as SQIVND (reference sequence). V was shortened by 0 bases and J by 13 bases, with 15 bases between the two germline ends. The DNA of the CDR3 is TGTGCCAGTAGTATAGATCCTACAGGGAGGGTTTTCTTT. Its protein product is CASSIDPTGRVFF.

This chain connects TRBV5-8 to TRBJ2-3; TRBD1 matches at 11 bases. The CDR3 is made up of 17 amino acids. Germline lookup yields CDR1 SGHTS and CDR2 YDEGEE. V was clipped by 4 bases and J by 6 bases; unmatched bases: 13. The CDR3 is CASSPRTGGGGTDTQYF. In DNA, the CDR3 is TGTGCCAGCAGCCCTAGGACAGGGGGCGGGGGTACCGATACGCAGTATTTT.

The chain uses TRBV6-5 and TRBJ1-5; no reliable D call. Looked up from germline, CDR1 is MNHEY and CDR2 is SVGAGI. The V gene lost 3 bases and the J gene lost 7 bases, with 13 bases spanning the gap. The CDR3 consists of 14 residues. The CDR3 protein is CASSYRHTGQPQHF. CDR3 nucleotides: TGTGCCAGCAGTTATCGGCATACGGGGCAGCCCCAGCATTTT.

This sequence joins TRBV10-3 and TRBJ2-3, with 7 bases lining up with TRBD1. The CDR3 loop spans 15 amino acids. Germline V CDR1 and CDR2: ENHRY, SYGVKD. Germline trimming cut 7 bases from V and 0 bases from J; bases unmatched to any gene: 7. This CDR3 is CAIKGTAGSTDTQYF. The CDR3 DNA sequence: TGTGCCATCAAAGGGACAGCTGGTAGCACAGATACGCAGTATTTT.

The chain couples TRBV20-1 to TRBJ2-7; D call uncertain. V lost 1 base and J lost 3, with 4 bases in between. CDR3 size: 11 residues. The germline V gene has CDR1 DFQATT and CDR2 SNEGSKA (reference sequence). Here the CDR3 reads CSARGDYEQYF. The CDR3 coding sequence is TGCAGTGCTAGAGGCGACTACGAGCAGTACTTC.

The chain employs TRBV13 and TRBJ2-3; D is possibly TRBD2 (6 bases). Trimming removed 0 bases at V and 6 bases at J, with 16 bases between. The CDR3 contains 16 residues. Per the germline V gene, CDR1 is PRHDT and CDR2 is FYEKMQ (reference sequence). The CDR3 DNA reads as TGTGCCAGCAGCTTAGGCCGTTTTGGCGGAGGGGATACGCAGTATTTT. Residues: CASSLGRFGGGDTQYF.

The chain joins TRBV11-2 to TRBJ2-7; no reliable D call. The CDR3 is 12 amino acids. The V end lost 3 bases, the J end lost 5 bases, and 8 bases lay between the germline ends. Germline V gives CDR1 SGHAT, CDR2 FQNNGV. Here the CDR3 reads CASSFTAHEQYF. CDR3 DNA: TGTGCCAGCAGCTTCACAGCACACGAGCAGTACTTC.

The J gene is TRBJ1-3, the V gene TRBV9; weak D call: TRBD1 (5 bases). Between the trimmed V and J ends, which lost 3 bases and 0 bases, there was a span of 13 bases. This CDR3 has 16 residues. CDR1 and CDR2 (germline): SGDLS, YYNGEE. The CDR3 reads CASSAGFPLSGNTIYF. CDR3 DNA: TGTGCCAGCAGCGCAGGGTTCCCCCTCTCTGGAAACACCATATATTTT. The full variable domain, its missing parts supplied by reference TRBV9 and TRBJ1-3, is DSGVTQTPKHLITATGQRVTLRCSPRSGDLSVYWYQQSLDQGLQFLIQYYNGEERAKGNILERFSAQQFPDLHSELNLSSLELGDSALYFCASSAGFPLSGNTIYFGEGSWLTVV.

J is TRBJ1-1 and V is TRBV4-3; possible D gene TRBD1, 5 bases. This CDR3 is built from 16 residues. CDR1 is LGHNA and CDR2 is YSLEER in the germline V gene. Trimming took off 0 bases at V and 1 base at J, with 12 bases between the two ends. This CDR3 is CASSQDNSGGNTEAFF. DNA of the CDR3: TGCGCCAGCAGCCAAGATAATTCGGGGGGGAACACTGAAGCTTTCTTT.

This chain connects TRBV11-3 to TRBJ2-1; TRBD2 matches at 7 bases. V shed 5 bases and J 7 bases; nucleotides not matched to a gene: 14. The CDR3 runs 16 residues. Germline values: CDR1 SGHNT, CDR2 YENEEA. DNA of the CDR3: TGTGCCAGCAGCCCCTCCATGGGCGGGAGTAAAAATGAGCAGTTCTTC. Its translation is CASSPSMGGSKNEQFF.